The T cell receptor beta chain under discussion was sequenced for a study of Tregs in tolerant kidney transplant recipients. Study-level findings and limits: Biological reproducibility was not directly addressed in this study. Tregs expanded with activated donor B cells seemed most donor-specific. Few patients were studied, so findings need validation in larger groups.

The CDR3 runs to 15 residues. Germline loops: CDR1 SNHLY, CDR2 FYNNEI. The junction had 4 bases not matched to a gene; V was cut back by 6 bases and J by 1 base. In the case of this clone: Its cognate antigen is unknown.

Unstimulated regulatory T cells (CD4+CD25+CD127-), CD4+CD25- non-regulatory cells, CD4 and CD8 cells were FACS-sorted from thawed PBMCs. Clones were sequenced by immunoSEQ multiplex PCR, and TCRdb holds only the in-frame ones, with some missing. The sample lists 15,000 to 17,000 clones; approximately 94% were seen once. The J gene is TRBJ2-1, the V gene TRBV2; TRBD2 aligns across 9 bases. The clonotype originates from a human donor in good health. The sample was CD8+ T cells from blood. The chain's CDR3 is CASSPTSGSYNEQFF. The CDR3 DNA follows: TGTGCCAGCAGCCCAACTAGCGGGTCCTACAATGAGCAGTTCTTC.